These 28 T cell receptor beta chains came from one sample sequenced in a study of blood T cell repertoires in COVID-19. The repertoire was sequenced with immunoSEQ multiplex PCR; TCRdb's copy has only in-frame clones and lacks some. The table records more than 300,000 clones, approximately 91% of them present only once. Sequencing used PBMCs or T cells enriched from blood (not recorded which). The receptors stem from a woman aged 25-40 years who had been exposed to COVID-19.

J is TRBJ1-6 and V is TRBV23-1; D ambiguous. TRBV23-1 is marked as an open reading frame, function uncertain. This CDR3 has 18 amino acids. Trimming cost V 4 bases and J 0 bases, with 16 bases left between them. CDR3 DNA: TGCGCCAGCAGTCTCGAGGCGGACGGAGGCTCCTATAATTCACCCCTCCACTTT. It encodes CASSLEADGGSYNSPLHF.

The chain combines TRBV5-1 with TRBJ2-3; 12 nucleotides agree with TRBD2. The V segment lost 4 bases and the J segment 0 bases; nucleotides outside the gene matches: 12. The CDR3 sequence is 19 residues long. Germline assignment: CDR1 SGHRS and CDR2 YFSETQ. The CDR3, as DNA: TGCGCCAGCAGCACTAAGACTAGCGGGGGTTTTTCTAGCACAGATACGCAGTATTTT. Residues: CASSTKTSGGFSSTDTQYF. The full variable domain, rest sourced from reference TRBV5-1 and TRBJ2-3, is KAGVTQTPRYLIKTRGQQVTLSCSPISGHRSVSWYQQTPGQGLQFLFEYFSETQRNKGNFPGRFSGRQFSNSRSEMNVSTLELGDSALYLCASSTKTSGGFSSTDTQYFGPGTRLTVL.

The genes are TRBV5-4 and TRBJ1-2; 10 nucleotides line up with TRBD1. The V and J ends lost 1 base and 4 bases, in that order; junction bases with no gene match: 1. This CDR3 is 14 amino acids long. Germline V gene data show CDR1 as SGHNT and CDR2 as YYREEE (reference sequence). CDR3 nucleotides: TGTGCCAGCAGCTTGAGGGACAGGGGCTATGGCTACACCTTC. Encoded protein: CASSLRDRGYGYTF.

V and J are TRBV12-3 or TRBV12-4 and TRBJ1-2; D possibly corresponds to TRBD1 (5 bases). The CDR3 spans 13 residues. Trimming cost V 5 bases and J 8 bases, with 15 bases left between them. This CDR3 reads CASSHTDSIGYTF. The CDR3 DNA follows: TGTGCCAGCAGTCACACCGACAGTATCGGCTACACCTTC.

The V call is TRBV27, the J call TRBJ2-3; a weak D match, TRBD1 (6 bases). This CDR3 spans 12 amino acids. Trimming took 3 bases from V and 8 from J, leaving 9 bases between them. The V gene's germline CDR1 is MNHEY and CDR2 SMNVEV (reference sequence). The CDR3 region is CASSFRGGTQYF. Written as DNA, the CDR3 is TGTGCCAGCAGTTTCAGGGGTGGTACGCAGTATTTT.

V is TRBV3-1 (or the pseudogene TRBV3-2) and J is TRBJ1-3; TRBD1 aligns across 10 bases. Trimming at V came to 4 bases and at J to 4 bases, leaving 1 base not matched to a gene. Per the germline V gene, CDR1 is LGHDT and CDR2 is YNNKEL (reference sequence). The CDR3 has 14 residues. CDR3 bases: TGTGCCAGCAGCCGGACAGGGGGGGGAAACACCATATATTTT. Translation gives CASSRTGGGNTIYF.

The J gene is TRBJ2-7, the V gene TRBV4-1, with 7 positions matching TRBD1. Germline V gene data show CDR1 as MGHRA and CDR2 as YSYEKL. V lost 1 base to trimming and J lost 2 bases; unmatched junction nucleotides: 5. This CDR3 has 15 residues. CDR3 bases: TGCGCCAGCAGCCAAGTCACAGGGGCCCCCTACGAGCAGTACTTC. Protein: CASSQVTGAPYEQYF.

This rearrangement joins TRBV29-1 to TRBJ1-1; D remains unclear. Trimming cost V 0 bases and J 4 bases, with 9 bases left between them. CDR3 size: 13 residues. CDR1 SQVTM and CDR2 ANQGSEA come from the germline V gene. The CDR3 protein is CSVEESGSTEAFF. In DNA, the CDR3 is TGCAGCGTTGAAGAGTCGGGATCCACTGAAGCTTTCTTT. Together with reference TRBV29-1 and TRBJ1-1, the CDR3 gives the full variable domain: SAVISQKPSRDICQRGTSLTIQCQVDSQVTMMFWYRQQPGQSLTLIATANQGSEATYESGFVIDKFPISRPNLTFSTLTVSNMSPEDSSIYLCSVEESGSTEAFFGQGTRLTVV.

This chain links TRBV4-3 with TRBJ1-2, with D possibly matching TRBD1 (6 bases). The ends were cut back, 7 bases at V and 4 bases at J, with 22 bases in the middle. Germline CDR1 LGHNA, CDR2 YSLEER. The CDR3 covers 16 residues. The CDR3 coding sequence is TGCGCCAGCACGGTATCCAGGACAGCTCATTTCTATGGCTACACCTTC. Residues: CASTVSRTAHFYGYTF.

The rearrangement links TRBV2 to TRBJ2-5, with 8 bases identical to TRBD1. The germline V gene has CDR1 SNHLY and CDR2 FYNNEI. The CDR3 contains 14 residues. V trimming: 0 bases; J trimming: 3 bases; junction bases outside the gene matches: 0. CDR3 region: CASSEATGEETQYF. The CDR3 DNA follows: TGTGCCAGCAGTGAAGCGACAGGGGAAGAGACCCAGTACTTC.

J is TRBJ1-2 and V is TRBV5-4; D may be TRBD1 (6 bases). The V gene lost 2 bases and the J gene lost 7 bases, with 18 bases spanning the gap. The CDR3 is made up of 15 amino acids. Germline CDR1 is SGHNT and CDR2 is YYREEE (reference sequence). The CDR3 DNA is TGTGCCAGCAGCTTCCGCTCTACAGGGTCGTCTGGCTACACCTTC. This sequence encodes CASSFRSTGSSGYTF. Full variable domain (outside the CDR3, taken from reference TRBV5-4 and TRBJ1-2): ETGVTQSPTHLIKTRGQQVTLRCSSQSGHNTVSWYQQALGQGPQFIFQYYREEENGRGNFPPRFSGLQFPNYSSELNVNALELDDSALYLCASSFRSTGSSGYTFGSGTRLTVV.

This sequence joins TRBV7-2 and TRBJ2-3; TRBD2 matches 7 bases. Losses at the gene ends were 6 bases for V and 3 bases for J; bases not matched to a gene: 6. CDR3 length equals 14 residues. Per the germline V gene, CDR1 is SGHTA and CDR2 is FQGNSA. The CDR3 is CASREAGETDTQYF. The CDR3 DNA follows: TGTGCCAGCAGAGAGGCGGGGGAGACAGATACGCAGTATTTT.

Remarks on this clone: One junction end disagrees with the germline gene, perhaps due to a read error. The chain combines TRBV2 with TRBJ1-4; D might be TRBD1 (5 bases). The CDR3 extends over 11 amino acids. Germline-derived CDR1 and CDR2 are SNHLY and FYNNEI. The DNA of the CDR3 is TGTGCCAGCAGTGAGGTAGACAGCAACCGTTTT. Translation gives CASSEVDSNRF.

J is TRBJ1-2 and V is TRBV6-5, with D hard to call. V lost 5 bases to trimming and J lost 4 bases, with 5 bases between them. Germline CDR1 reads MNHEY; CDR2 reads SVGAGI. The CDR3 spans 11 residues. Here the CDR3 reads CASSPSYGYTF. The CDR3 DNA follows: TGTGCCAGCAGTCCGAGCTATGGCTACACCTTC.

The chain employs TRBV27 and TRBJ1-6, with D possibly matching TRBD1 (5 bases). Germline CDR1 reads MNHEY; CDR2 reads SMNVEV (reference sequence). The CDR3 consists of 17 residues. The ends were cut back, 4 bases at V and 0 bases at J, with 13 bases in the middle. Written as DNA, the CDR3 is TGTGCCAGCAGTTATTTGGGGCAGAGCTCCTATAATTCACCCCTCCACTTT. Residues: CASSYLGQSSYNSPLHF.

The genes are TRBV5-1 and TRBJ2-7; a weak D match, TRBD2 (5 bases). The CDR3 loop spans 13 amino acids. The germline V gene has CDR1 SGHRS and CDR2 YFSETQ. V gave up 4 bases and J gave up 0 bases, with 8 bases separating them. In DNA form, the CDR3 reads TGCGCCAGCAGCGCGGGCAGCTCCTACGAGCAGTACTTC. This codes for CASSAGSSYEQYF.

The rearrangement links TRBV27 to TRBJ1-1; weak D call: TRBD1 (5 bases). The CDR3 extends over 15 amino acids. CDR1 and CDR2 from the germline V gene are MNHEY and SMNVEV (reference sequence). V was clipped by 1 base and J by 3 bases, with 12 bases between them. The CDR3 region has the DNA TGTGCCAGCAGTTTATACCCCGGGGGGGACACTGAAGCTTTCTTT. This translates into CASSLYPGGDTEAFF.

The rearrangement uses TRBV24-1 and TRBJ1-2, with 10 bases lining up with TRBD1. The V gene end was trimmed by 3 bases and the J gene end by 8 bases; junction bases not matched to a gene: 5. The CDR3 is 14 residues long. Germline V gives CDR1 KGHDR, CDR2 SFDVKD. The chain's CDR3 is CATSDGGQGRGYTF. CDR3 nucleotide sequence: TGTGCCACCAGTGATGGGGGACAGGGGAGAGGCTACACCTTC.

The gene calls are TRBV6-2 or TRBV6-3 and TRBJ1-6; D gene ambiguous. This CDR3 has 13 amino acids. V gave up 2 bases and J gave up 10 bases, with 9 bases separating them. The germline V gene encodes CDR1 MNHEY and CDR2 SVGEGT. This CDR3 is CASSYGEVSPLHF. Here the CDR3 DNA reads TGTGCCAGCAGTTACGGGGAGGTCTCACCCCTCCACTTT.

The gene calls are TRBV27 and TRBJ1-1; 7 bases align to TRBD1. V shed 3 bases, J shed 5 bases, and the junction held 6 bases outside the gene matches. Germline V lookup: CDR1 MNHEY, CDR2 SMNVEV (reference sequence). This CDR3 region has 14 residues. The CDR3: CASSFSPGGTEAFF. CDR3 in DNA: TGTGCCAGCAGTTTTAGCCCAGGGGGAACTGAAGCTTTCTTT.

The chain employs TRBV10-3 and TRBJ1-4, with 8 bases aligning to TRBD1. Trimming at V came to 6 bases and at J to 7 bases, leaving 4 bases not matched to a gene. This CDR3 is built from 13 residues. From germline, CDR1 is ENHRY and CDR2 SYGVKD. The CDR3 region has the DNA TGTGCCATCAGCCAGGGGGCAGGTGAAAAACTGTTTTTT. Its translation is CAISQGAGEKLFF.

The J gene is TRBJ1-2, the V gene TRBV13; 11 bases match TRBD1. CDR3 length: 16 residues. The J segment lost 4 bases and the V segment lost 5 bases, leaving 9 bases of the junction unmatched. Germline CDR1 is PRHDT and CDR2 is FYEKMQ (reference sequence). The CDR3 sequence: CASSPSGTGGIYGYTF. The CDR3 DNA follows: TGTGCCAGCAGCCCTTCCGGGACAGGGGGTATCTATGGCTACACCTTC. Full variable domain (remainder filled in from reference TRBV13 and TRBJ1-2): AAGVIQSPRHLIKEKRETATLKCYPIPRHDTVYWYQQGPGQDPQFLISFYEKMQSDKGSIPDRFSAQQFSDYHSELNMSSLELGDSALYFCASSPSGTGGIYGYTFGSGTRLTVV.

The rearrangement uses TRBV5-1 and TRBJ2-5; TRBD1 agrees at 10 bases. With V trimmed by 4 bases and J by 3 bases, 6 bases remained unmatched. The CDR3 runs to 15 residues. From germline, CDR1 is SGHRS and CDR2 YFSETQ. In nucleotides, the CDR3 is TGCGCCAGCAGCAGTACCGGGACAGGGGAAGAGACCCAGTACTTC. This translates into CASSSTGTGEETQYF.

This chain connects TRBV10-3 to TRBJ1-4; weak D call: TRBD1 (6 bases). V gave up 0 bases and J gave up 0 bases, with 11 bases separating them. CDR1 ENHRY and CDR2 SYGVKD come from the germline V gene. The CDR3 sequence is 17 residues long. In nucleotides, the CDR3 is TGTGCCATCAGTGAGTCGTGGGGGCTTGCAACTAATGAAAAACTGTTTTTT. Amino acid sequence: CAISESWGLATNEKLFF.

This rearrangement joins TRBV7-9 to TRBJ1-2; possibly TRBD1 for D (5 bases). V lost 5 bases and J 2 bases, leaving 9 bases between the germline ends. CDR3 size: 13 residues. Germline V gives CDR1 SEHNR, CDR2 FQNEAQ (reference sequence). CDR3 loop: CASSHQGNYGYTF. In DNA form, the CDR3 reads TGTGCCAGCAGCCATCAGGGCAACTATGGCTACACCTTC.

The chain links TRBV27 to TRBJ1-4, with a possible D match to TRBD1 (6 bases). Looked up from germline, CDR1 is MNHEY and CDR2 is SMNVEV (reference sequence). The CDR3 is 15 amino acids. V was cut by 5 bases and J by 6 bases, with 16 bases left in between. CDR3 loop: CASSPGGAYHEKLFF. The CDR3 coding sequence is TGTGCCAGCAGTCCTGGGGGGGCGTATCATGAAAAACTGTTTTTT. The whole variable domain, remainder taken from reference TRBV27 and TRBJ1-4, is EAQVTQNPRYLITVTGKKLTVTCSQNMNHEYMSWYRQDPGLGLRQIYYSMNVEVTDKGDVPEGYKVSRKEKRNFPLILESPSPNQTSLYFCASSPGGAYHEKLFFGSGTQLSVL.

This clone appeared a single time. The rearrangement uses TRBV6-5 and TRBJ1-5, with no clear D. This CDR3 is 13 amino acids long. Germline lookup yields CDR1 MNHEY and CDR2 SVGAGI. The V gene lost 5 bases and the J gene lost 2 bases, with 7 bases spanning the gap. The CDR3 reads CASSIYGNQPQHF. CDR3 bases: TGTGCCAGCAGTATCTATGGCAATCAGCCCCAGCATTTT.

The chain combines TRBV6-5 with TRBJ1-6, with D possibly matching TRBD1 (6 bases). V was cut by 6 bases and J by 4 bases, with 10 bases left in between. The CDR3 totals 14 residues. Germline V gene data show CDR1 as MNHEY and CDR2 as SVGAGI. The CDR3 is CASRETGYNSPLHF. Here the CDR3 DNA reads TGTGCCAGCAGGGAGACAGGTTATAATTCACCCCTCCACTTT.